Sequencing of this T cell receptor (beta chain) was carried out in a study of regulatory T cells in long-lasting Graves disease. Sample time point: newly diagnosed GD, antithyroid drugs for less than 3 months. Researchers made the TCR library from RNA that was extracted from PBMCs. Libraries of TCR beta came from iRepertoire HTBI primers plus Arm-PCR of CDR3 regions. MiXCR was run by TCRdb on the multiplex PCR reads, yielding one entry per CDR3 protein. Seen here are 520,000 or so distinct CDR3 sequences, approximately 12% observed once, and the top ten hold roughly 8.9%. The ends were cut back, 5 bases at V and 6 bases at J, with 14 bases in the middle. Germline assignment: CDR1 MDHEN and CDR2 SYDVKM. The CDR3 sequence is 14 residues long. The same specimen was also included in a second study, on T cells in Graves' hyperthyroidism and ophthalmopathy.

This chain connects TRBV28 to TRBJ2-1; D perhaps matches TRBD2 (6 bases). The source was peripheral blood mononuclear cells (PBMCs), collected at new diagnosis, from a patient treated with antithyroid drugs. This receptor was taken from a woman aged 25 to 39 with Graves disease. CDR3 loop: CASSLTGLRNEQFF. As DNA, the CDR3 is TGTGCCAGCAGTCTTACGGGACTCCGCAATGAGCAGTTCTTC.